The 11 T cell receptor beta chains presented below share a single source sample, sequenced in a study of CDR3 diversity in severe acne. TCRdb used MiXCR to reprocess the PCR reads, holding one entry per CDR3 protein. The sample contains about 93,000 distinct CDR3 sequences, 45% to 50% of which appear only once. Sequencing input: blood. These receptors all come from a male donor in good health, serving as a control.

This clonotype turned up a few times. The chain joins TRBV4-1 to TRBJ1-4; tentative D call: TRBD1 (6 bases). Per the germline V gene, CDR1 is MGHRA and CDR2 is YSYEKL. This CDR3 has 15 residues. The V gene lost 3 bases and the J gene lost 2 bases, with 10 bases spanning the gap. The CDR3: CASSQPGGTNEKLFF. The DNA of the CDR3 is TGCGCCAGCAGCCAGCCGGGGGGCACTAATGAAAAACTGTTTTTT.

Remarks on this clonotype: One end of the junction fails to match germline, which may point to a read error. This chain's CDR3 is CASGLYGQANYGHTF. Written as DNA, the CDR3 is TGTGCCAGCGGGCTTTACGGACAGGCAAACTATGGCCACACCTTC. This chain joins TRBV2 and TRBJ1-2, with 7 bases aligning to TRBD1. CDR1 SNHLY and CDR2 FYNNEI come from the germline V gene. CDR3 length: 15 residues.

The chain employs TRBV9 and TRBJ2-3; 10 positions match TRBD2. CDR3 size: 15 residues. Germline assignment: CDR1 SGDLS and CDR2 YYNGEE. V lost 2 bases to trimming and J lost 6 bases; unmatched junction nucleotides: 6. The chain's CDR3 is CASSVGLAAGDTQYF. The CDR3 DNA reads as TGTGCCAGCAGCGTTGGACTAGCGGCTGGGGATACGCAGTATTTT.

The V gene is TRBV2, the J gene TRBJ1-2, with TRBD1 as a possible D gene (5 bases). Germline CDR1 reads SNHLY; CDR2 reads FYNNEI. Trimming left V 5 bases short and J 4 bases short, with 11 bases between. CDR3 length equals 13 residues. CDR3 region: CASSFAGPYGYTF. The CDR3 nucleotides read TGTGCCAGCAGTTTCGCAGGGCCCTATGGCTACACCTTC.

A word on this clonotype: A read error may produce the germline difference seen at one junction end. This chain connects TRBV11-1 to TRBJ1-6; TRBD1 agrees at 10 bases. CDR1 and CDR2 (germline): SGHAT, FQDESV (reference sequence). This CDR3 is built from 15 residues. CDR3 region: CASSPRGTGDSPLHF. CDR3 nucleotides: TGTGCCAGCAGCCCCCGAGGGACAGGGGATTCACCCCTCCACTTC.

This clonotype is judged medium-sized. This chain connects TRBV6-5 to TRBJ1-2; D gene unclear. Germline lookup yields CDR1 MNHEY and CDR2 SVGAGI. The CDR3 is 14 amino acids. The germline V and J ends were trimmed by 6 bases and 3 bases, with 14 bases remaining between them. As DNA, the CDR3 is TGTGCCAGCAGCTGGACTCTTGGGCACTATGGCTACACCTTC. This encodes CASSWTLGHYGYTF.

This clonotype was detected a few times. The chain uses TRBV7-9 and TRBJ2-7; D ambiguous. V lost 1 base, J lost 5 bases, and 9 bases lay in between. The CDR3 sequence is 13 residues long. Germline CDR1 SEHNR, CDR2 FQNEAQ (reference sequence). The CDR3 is CASSLGVTDEQYF. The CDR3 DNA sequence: TGTGCCAGCAGCTTAGGCGTCACTGACGAGCAGTACTTC.

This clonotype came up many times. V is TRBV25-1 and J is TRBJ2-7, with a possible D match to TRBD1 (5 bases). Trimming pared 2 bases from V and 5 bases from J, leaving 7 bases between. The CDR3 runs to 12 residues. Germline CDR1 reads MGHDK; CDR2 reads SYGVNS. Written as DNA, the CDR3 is TGTGCCAGCAGTGAACAGGGCGACGAGCAGTACTTC. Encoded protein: CASSEQGDEQYF.

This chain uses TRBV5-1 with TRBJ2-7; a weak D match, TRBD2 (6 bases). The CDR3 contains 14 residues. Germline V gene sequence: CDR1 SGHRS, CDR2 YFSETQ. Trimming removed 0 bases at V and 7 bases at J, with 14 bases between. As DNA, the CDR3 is TGCGCCAGCAGCTTGGCGGGGGAGGCGGGGGAGCAGTACTTC. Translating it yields CASSLAGEAGEQYF.

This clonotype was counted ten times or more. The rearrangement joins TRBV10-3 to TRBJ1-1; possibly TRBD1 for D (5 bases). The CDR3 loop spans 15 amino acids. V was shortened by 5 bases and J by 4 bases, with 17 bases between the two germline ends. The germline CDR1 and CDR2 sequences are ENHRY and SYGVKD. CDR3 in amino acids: CAISLDSSWFTEAFF. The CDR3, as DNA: TGTGCCATCAGTTTAGACAGCTCGTGGTTCACTGAAGCTTTCTTT.

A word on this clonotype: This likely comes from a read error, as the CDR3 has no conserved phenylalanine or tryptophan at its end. Here the CDR3 DNA reads TGTGCCGGCAGTTCCGCCGGGACGAAGGGAGATACGCAGTATTCT. Translated, it gives CAGSSAGTKGDTQYS. J is TRBJ2-3 and V is TRBV28; D assignment may be TRBD1 or TRBD2 (5 bases each). Germline V gene sequence: CDR1 MDHEN, CDR2 SYDVKM. This CDR3 is built from 15 residues.